The T cell receptor beta chain under discussion was sequenced for a study of identifying expanded T cells in peripheral blood. This clone occurred once. Collection occurred without any documented infections or immune events in donors. TCRdb keeps only in-frame clones here, not all; method: immunoSEQ multiplex PCR. The table has more than 55,000 clones, around 87% seen once; the top ten hold less than 5.5%. The sequence derives from a person aged 18 to 69 in good health. Sequencing input: blood.

This chain's CDR3 is CASSPLVAGDYNEQFF. The CDR3 nucleotides are TGCGCCAGCAGCCCCCTAGTAGCGGGGGACTACAATGAGCAGTTCTTC. The rearrangement joins TRBV4-1 to TRBJ2-1; 9 bases are a match to TRBD2. This CDR3 is 16 amino acids long. V dropped 4 bases and J dropped 3; count of bases not matched to a gene: 7. The germline gives CDR1 MGHRA, CDR2 YSYEKL.